These 13 T cell receptor beta chains came from one sample sequenced in a study of OX40 agonist ivuxolimab in advanced cancers. Generated by immunoSEQ multiplex PCR, the TCRdb table keeps only in-frame clones and is missing some. The sample records about 55,000 clones, around three quarters being singletons. The sequenced sample was CD4+ or CD8+ T cells sorted from blood, obtained in a trial of the OX40 agonist ivuxolimab. These receptors were collected from an adult with an advanced solid tumor such as melanoma, head and neck, liver or kidney cancer.

The rearrangement links TRBV28 to TRBJ2-3, with D uncertain. This CDR3 spans 15 amino acids. CDR1 is MDHEN, CDR2 SYDVKM, per germline. The germline V and J ends were trimmed by 3 bases and 1 base, with 11 bases remaining between them. CDR3 residues: CASSLGRTGTDTQYF. The CDR3, as DNA: TGTGCCAGCAGTTTGGGTAGAACTGGCACAGATACGCAGTATTTT.

The rearrangement joins TRBV19 to TRBJ2-7; D might be TRBD2 (5 bases). Trimming pared 3 bases from V and 4 bases from J, leaving 16 bases between. The CDR3 consists of 15 residues. From germline, CDR1 is LNHDA and CDR2 SQIVND (reference sequence). In DNA form, the CDR3 reads TGTGCCAGTAGTATTTCGGGCCTAGCCGGGTACGAGCAGTACTTC. Translating it yields CASSISGLAGYEQYF.

The chain is built from TRBV5-8 and TRBJ2-5, with no clear D. The CDR3 spans 15 residues. Germline V gives CDR1 SGHTS, CDR2 YDEGEE. V lost 1 base, J lost 2 bases, and 12 bases lay in between. In nucleotides, the CDR3 is TGTGCCAGCAGCTTGATCTGGAGCGAGCAAGAGACCCAGTACTTC. Its translation: CASSLIWSEQETQYF.

The rearrangement joins TRBV18 to TRBJ2-1; 11 bases line up with TRBD2. CDR1 and CDR2 from the germline V gene are KGHSH and LQKENI. V lost 3 bases, J lost 3 bases, and 1 base stayed unmatched. The CDR3 has 15 residues. Here the CDR3 reads CASSPGTSGYNEQFF. CDR3 nucleotide sequence: TGTGCCAGCTCACCCGGGACTAGCGGCTACAATGAGCAGTTCTTC.

This chain joins TRBV18 and TRBJ1-2; 9 bases align to TRBD1. The trim removed 3 bases at V and 12 bases at J, leaving 14 bases unmatched. CDR1 is KGHSH and CDR2 is LQKENI in the germline V gene. The CDR3 is made up of 15 amino acids. CDR3 region: CASSPPTGTGRSNTF. CDR3 coding DNA: TGTGCCAGCTCACCTCCCACCGGGACAGGGCGCTCAAACACCTTC. Looking up the rest from reference TRBV18 and TRBJ1-2 gives the full variable domain: NAGVMQNPRHLVRRRGQEARLRCSPMKGHSHVYWYRQLPEEGLKFMVYLQKENIIDESGMPKERFSAEFPKEGPSILRIQQVVRGDSAAYFCASSPPTGTGRSNTFGSGTRLTVV.

This clone was seen a few times. The V and J genes are TRBV5-6 and TRBJ2-3; unclear D gene. In germline, CDR1 is SGHDT, CDR2 YYEEEE. CDR3 length: 15 residues. The V and J ends lost 2 bases and 3 bases respectively, with 13 bases between them. The CDR3 DNA follows: TGTGCCAGCAGCTTCGGCATGTATCCAACAGATACGCAGTATTTT. Translation: CASSFGMYPTDTQYF.

A single count supports this clone. V and J are TRBV7-9 and TRBJ1-1, with a tentative D call TRBD1 (5 bases). Germline-derived CDR1 and CDR2 are SEHNR and FQNEAQ (reference sequence). The CDR3 length is 17 residues. V lost 3 bases, J lost 0 bases, and 17 bases lay in between. The DNA of the CDR3 is TGTGCCAGCAGCTTGGGCAGGGAACCCCTAATGAACACTGAAGCTTTCTTT. It translates to CASSLGREPLMNTEAFF. Complete variable domain (other parts from reference TRBV7-9 and TRBJ1-1): DTGVSQNPRHKITKRGQNVTFRCDPISEHNRLYWYRQTLGQGPEFLTYFQNEAQLEKSRLLSDRFSAERPKGSFSTLEIQRTEQGDSAMYLCASSLGREPLMNTEAFFGQGTRLTVV.

The J gene is TRBJ1-2, the V gene TRBV5-1; TRBD1 might be the D (5 bases). The CDR3 contains 13 residues. Germline CDR1 is SGHRS and CDR2 is YFSETQ. V shed 4 bases and J shed 3 bases, with 10 bases lying between them. The CDR3 loop is CASSRREDYGYTF. In nucleotides, the CDR3 is TGCGCCAGCAGCCGCAGGGAGGACTATGGCTACACCTTC.

The chain joins TRBV7-3 to TRBJ2-1; no clear D gene. V was clipped by 2 bases and J by 4 bases, with 6 bases between them. The germline V gene has CDR1 SGHTA and CDR2 FQGTGA. The CDR3 runs 13 residues. CDR3 amino acids: CASSLQVYNEQFF. In DNA, the CDR3 is TGTGCCAGCAGCTTACAGGTTTACAATGAGCAGTTCTTC.

The gene calls are TRBV5-5 and TRBJ1-2; maybe TRBD1 (5 bases). The CDR3 covers 17 residues. V was shortened by 6 bases and J by 3 bases, with 24 bases between the two germline ends. Germline V gives CDR1 SGHKS, CDR2 YYEKEE (reference sequence). The CDR3 loop is CASTLSRGTTSHYGYTF. The CDR3 nucleotides are TGTGCCAGCACCCTTTCAAGGGGAACCACCTCCCACTATGGCTACACCTTC.

This clone was seen a handful of times. The rearrangement joins TRBV7-9 to TRBJ2-2; 11 bases agree with TRBD2. Trimming at V came to 2 bases and at J to 5 bases, leaving 4 bases not matched to a gene. The CDR3 totals 16 residues. Germline V gene sequence: CDR1 SEHNR, CDR2 FQNEAQ (reference sequence). This CDR3 reads CASSLSLAGGTGELFF. In DNA, the CDR3 is TGTGCCAGCAGCTTAAGCCTAGCGGGAGGTACCGGGGAGCTGTTTTTT. Variable domain in full (rest from reference TRBV7-9 and TRBJ2-2): DTGVSQNPRHKITKRGQNVTFRCDPISEHNRLYWYRQTLGQGPEFLTYFQNEAQLEKSRLLSDRFSAERPKGSFSTLEIQRTEQGDSAMYLCASSLSLAGGTGELFFGEGSRLTVL.

This sequence joins TRBV5-8 and TRBJ1-5; TRBD1 aligns across 9 bases. This CDR3 has 15 amino acids. Germline CDR1 reads SGHTS; CDR2 reads YDEGEE. Germline trimming cut 4 bases from V and 6 bases from J; bases unmatched to any gene: 8. Here the CDR3 DNA reads TGTGCCAGCAGCCTGGACAGGGGAATGGGTCAGCCCCAGCATTTT. Its protein product is CASSLDRGMGQPQHF.

This clone showed up just once. V usage is TRBV2 and J usage is TRBJ2-5; TRBD1 matches 7 bases. Losses at the gene ends were 10 bases for V and 5 bases for J; bases not matched to a gene: 10. The CDR3 length is 13 residues. Germline V gene lookup returns CDR1 SNHLY and CDR2 FYNNEI. The CDR3 DNA reads TGTGCCACCAGGGGGACGGCGGGCGAGACCCAGTACTTC. Encoded protein: CATRGTAGETQYF.